This TCR beta chain came from a study of CXCR3-negative and CXCR3-positive naive CD8 T cells. Within the CD8+ T cell compartment, naive cells were CD45RO-CCR7+CD27+CD95-. The CDR3 sequence is 16 residues long. Germline V lookup: CDR1 SEHNR, CDR2 FQNEAQ (reference sequence). Preparation of TRB cDNA libraries relied on 5' RACE carrying UMI labels. Reanalyzing the 5' RACE reads, TCRdb keeps one entry per CDR3 protein, without DNA. This repertoire includes about 130,000 distinct CDR3 sequences. The material sequenced was naive CXCR3- CD8+ T cells from blood. This sample's subset: CD45RO-CCR7+CD27+CD95- naive CD8+ T cells lacking CXCR3 (TNR3-). The chain recombines TRBV7-9 with TRBJ2-1; TCRdb calls TRBD2, which cannot be checked without DNA. The receptor comes from a human donor in good health. Some clones in this sample may be carry-over from other donors' samples. This chain's CDR3 is CASSLTSGRADNEQFF.